The sequence of this T cell receptor (beta chain) was determined in a study of graft-versus-host responses after intestinal transplantation. Study-level results: The authors found GvH clones in recipient marrow, some appearing first in ileum or blood.

This clone is a singleton in its sample. The antigen is unknown. This CDR3 has 16 amino acids. The V gene's germline CDR1 is SGHKS and CDR2 YYEKEE (reference sequence). Trimming removed 2 bases from V and 1 base from J, with 12 bases in between. Produced via immunoSEQ multiplex PCR; TCRdb's table is partial and in-frame only. Of under 90,000 clones listed, approximately 90% are singletons. This material consisted of unstimulated CD4+ T cells sorted from spleen or lymph node cells, taken before transplant. This receptor was taken from a human donor who was the organ donor for an intestinal transplant. The genes are TRBV5-5 and TRBJ2-2; maybe TRBD1 (5 bases). This CDR3 reads CASSFSPTENTGELFF. The CDR3 bases are TGTGCCAGCAGCTTTTCTCCGACAGAGAACACCGGGGAGCTGTTTTTT.